The 29 T cell receptor beta chains given below trace back to one sample, sequenced in a study of beta chain features in type 1 diabetes (dated by TCRdb to 2016 to 2019). Antigen specificity for these receptors is unknown. General findings and caveats noted by the study authors: Type 1 diabetes patients showed a moderate but significant shortening of TCRB CDR3 length in all four CD4+ subsets.

Library prep was done by the immunoSEQ multiplex PCR assay. The High Capacity cDNA Reverse Transcription Kit was used to reverse transcribe all of the isolated RNA, meaning that expressed TCRB transcripts were what got sequenced. TCRdb carries this immuneACCESS record with in-frame sequences only. Its versions omit some clonotypes, under half of them owing to an unresolved V gene in the studies checked, with the rest unexplained. In this sample the table shows some 150,000 clones, around 13% of which occur a single time. The top ten clones comprise 1.3% of the sample. The sequencing input was central memory CD4+ T cells from blood. These receptors came from a man between 18 and 29 years old with type 1 diabetes.

In its sample, this clone was seen many times. The chain carries TRBV30 and TRBJ2-7; D gene unclear. The CDR3 sequence is 12 residues long. V was cut by 2 bases and J by 3 bases, with 8 bases left in between. Germline V CDR1 and CDR2: GTSNPN, SVGIG (reference sequence). CDR3 loop: CAWSLWDYEQYF. The CDR3, as DNA: TGTGCCTGGAGTTTGTGGGACTACGAGCAGTACTTC.

In regard to this clone: Other nucleotide sequences from this sample produce the same CDR3. V usage is TRBV2 and J usage is TRBJ1-5; D unclear. In germline, CDR1 is SNHLY, CDR2 FYNNEI. The CDR3 sequence is 14 residues long. V was clipped by 4 bases and J by 2 bases, with 9 bases between them. CDR3 coding DNA: TGTGCCAGCAGTGTAGAGAGGGGCAATCAGCCCCAGCATTTT. Translated: CASSVERGNQPQHF.

This clone was counted ten times or more. The chain carries TRBV7-2 and TRBJ2-4, with a tentative D call TRBD2 (6 bases). This CDR3 has 16 amino acids. Deletions cut 2 bases from V and 6 bases from J, with 17 bases between. CDR1 is SGHTA and CDR2 is FQGNSA in the germline V gene. The CDR3 is CASSLRPSGSGNIQYF. In nucleotides, the CDR3 is TGTGCCAGCAGCTTAAGGCCAAGCGGGTCGGGAAACATTCAGTACTTC.

This rearrangement joins TRBV6-5 to TRBJ1-1; weak D call: TRBD1 (5 bases). Germline V gene lookup returns CDR1 MNHEY and CDR2 SVGAGI. There are 11 residues in the CDR3. Trimming removed 8 bases from V and 6 bases from J, with 10 bases in between. This CDR3 reads CASGGVPEAFF. CDR3 sequence (DNA): TGTGCCAGCGGGGGGGTACCTGAAGCTTTCTTT.

Worth noting for this clone: Other nucleotide sequences from this sample produce the same CDR3. The gene calls are TRBV2 and TRBJ2-7, with D possibly called TRBD1 or TRBD2 (7 bases each). The CDR3 covers 12 residues. From germline, CDR1 is SNHLY and CDR2 FYNNEI. V lost 5 bases to trimming and J lost 7 bases, with 12 bases between them. CDR3 sequence (DNA): TGTGCCAGCAGTAGCAGGGGGGGTGAGCAGTACTTC. Translating gives CASSSRGGEQYF.

The rearrangement links TRBV13 to TRBJ2-7; 8 bases fit TRBD2. The CDR3 has 15 residues. Trimming removed 2 bases from V and 1 base from J; junction bases left unmatched: 4. Germline V gene lookup returns CDR1 PRHDT and CDR2 FYEKMQ (reference sequence). The DNA of the CDR3 is TGTGCCAGCAGCTTAAGGCTAGCGGGTTCCTACGAGCAGTACTTC. It encodes CASSLRLAGSYEQYF.

This clone was picked up a small number of times. J is TRBJ1-1 and V is TRBV30; TRBD1 might be the D (6 bases). V shed 2 bases and J shed 6 bases, with 19 bases lying between them. This CDR3 contains 15 residues. Germline V gene sequence: CDR1 GTSNPN, CDR2 SVGIG (reference sequence). The CDR3 region is CAWSPHGRGISEAFF. CDR3 DNA sequence: TGTGCCTGGAGTCCCCACGGCAGGGGTATCTCTGAAGCTTTCTTT.

This clone was found a few times. The chain couples TRBV9 to TRBJ2-1, with a possible D match to TRBD1 (5 bases). CDR1 and CDR2 (germline): SGDLS, YYNGEE. The CDR3 is made up of 16 amino acids. Trimming cost V 3 bases and J 0 bases, with 13 bases left between them. CDR3 loop: CASSARQLSSYNEQFF. The CDR3 DNA reads TGTGCCAGCAGCGCCCGACAGTTGAGCTCCTACAATGAGCAGTTCTTC.

This clone has more than one count but fewer than ten. The chain carries TRBV30 and TRBJ1-5, with TRBD1 as a possible D gene (6 bases). CDR1 GTSNPN and CDR2 SVGIG come from the germline V gene (reference sequence). The CDR3 has 13 residues. The V end was cut by 5 bases, the J end by 3 bases, with 11 bases between. CDR3 sequence: CAWATGTNQPQHF. The CDR3, as DNA: TGTGCCTGGGCGACAGGAACCAATCAGCCCCAGCATTTT.

The chain carries TRBV10-3 and TRBJ1-5; D call uncertain. Germline V CDR1 and CDR2: ENHRY, SYGVKD. V was cut by 6 bases and J by 2 bases, with 11 bases left in between. The CDR3 contains 14 residues. In DNA form, the CDR3 reads TGTGCCATCAGGGCCGACATCCGCAATCAGCCCCAGCATTTT. Amino acids: CAIRADIRNQPQHF.

The CDR3 protein is CASSESRNNEQFF. The CDR3 nucleotides read TGTGCCAGCAGTGAGTCCAGAAACAATGAGCAGTTCTTC. This rearrangement joins TRBV2 to TRBJ2-1, with D uncertain. Trimming left V 3 bases short and J 5 bases short, with 8 bases between. Germline V lookup: CDR1 SNHLY, CDR2 FYNNEI. CDR3 length: 13 amino acids.

This rearrangement joins TRBV5-1 to TRBJ1-1, with D unresolved. This CDR3 has 16 residues. Trimming left V 3 bases short and J 1 base short, with 16 bases between. The germline gives CDR1 SGHRS, CDR2 YFSETQ. This chain's CDR3 is CASSSTPGTRNTEAFF. The CDR3 nucleotides read TGCGCCAGCAGCTCAACACCCGGAACACGGAACACTGAAGCTTTCTTT.

This clone was counted only a few times. This chain connects TRBV14 to TRBJ2-7; D assignment may be TRBD1 or TRBD2 (5 bases each). CDR3 length equals 13 residues. V lost 11 bases, J lost 6 bases, and 20 bases lay in between. Per the germline V gene, CDR1 is SGHDN and CDR2 is FVKESK. This chain's CDR3 is CAASTGPSGEQYF. CDR3 DNA: TGTGCCGCCTCCACGGGACCCTCCGGCGAGCAGTACTTC.

This clone was picked up a small number of times. This chain joins TRBV29-1 and TRBJ2-7; D perhaps matches TRBD2 (6 bases). V was shortened by 7 bases and J by 3 bases, with 13 bases between the two germline ends. Looked up from germline, CDR1 is SQVTM and CDR2 is ANQGSEA. There are 12 residues in the CDR3. The CDR3 nucleotides read TGCAGCGGCGGGGAGAGGGGCTACGAGCAGTACTTC. It is translated as CSGGERGYEQYF.

This clone was observed at least ten times. This chain joins TRBV14 and TRBJ2-1; the D is unclear. The germline V and J ends were trimmed by 2 bases and 5 bases, with 7 bases remaining between them. Germline loops: CDR1 SGHDN, CDR2 FVKESK. This CDR3 region has 13 residues. This CDR3 reads CASSQQAHNEQFF. CDR3 DNA sequence: TGTGCCAGCAGCCAACAAGCCCACAATGAGCAGTTCTTC.

In regard to this clone: This may arise from a read error, as a much more abundant clone is one base away. V gene TRBV7-2 combines with J gene TRBJ2-5; maybe TRBD1 (6 bases). The germline CDR1 and CDR2 sequences are SGHTA and FQGNSA. This CDR3 contains 13 residues. V was trimmed by 4 bases and J by 2 bases, leaving 8 bases between them. As DNA, the CDR3 is TGTGCCAGCAGCTCGGGACAACAAGAGACCCAGTACTTC. Translated: CASSSGQQETQYF. Looking up the rest from reference TRBV7-2 and TRBJ2-5 gives the full variable domain: GAGVSQSPSNKVTEKGKDVELRCDPISGHTALYWYRQSLGQGLEFLIYFQGNSAPDKSGLPSDRFSAERTGGSVSTLTIQRTQQEDSAVYLCASSSGQQETQYFGPGTRLLVL.

This clone was observed many times. The rearrangement joins TRBV15 to TRBJ2-1; D is undetermined. The V end was cut by 3 bases, the J end by 0 bases, with 9 bases between. CDR1 LNHNV and CDR2 YYDKDF come from the germline V gene (reference sequence). The CDR3 spans 15 residues. CDR3 nucleotide sequence: TGTGCCACCAGCAGTGAAAAGAGCTCCTACAATGAGCAGTTCTTC. Its translation is CATSSEKSSYNEQFF.

This chain joins TRBV5-4 and TRBJ2-4, with a weak D call TRBD2 (7 bases). The ends were cut back, 5 bases at V and 7 bases at J, with 16 bases in the middle. Per the germline V gene, CDR1 is SGHNT and CDR2 is YYREEE (reference sequence). This CDR3 comprises 14 residues. The CDR3: CASRWRGGPNIQYF. The CDR3 DNA follows: TGTGCCAGCAGATGGAGGGGGGGGCCGAACATTCAGTACTTC.

J is TRBJ1-2 and V is TRBV18, with D possibly TRBD1 on 6 matching bases. CDR3 size: 13 residues. From germline, CDR1 is KGHSH and CDR2 LQKENI. V was pared by 2 bases and J by 6 bases, with 10 bases between. This CDR3 reads CASSPYRDDGYTF. DNA of the CDR3: TGTGCCAGCTCACCATACAGGGACGATGGCTACACCTTC.

The chain recombines TRBV2 with TRBJ2-7, with D unresolved. This CDR3 comprises 13 residues. V lost 6 bases and J lost 2, with 11 bases in between. Looked up from germline, CDR1 is SNHLY and CDR2 is FYNNEI. The CDR3 DNA follows: TGTGCCAGCAGGGGCCAGGCCCCCTACGAGCAGTACTTC. Amino acid sequence: CASRGQAPYEQYF.

In this sample, this clone turned up many times. V gene TRBV2 combines with J gene TRBJ2-4; 8 nucleotides line up with TRBD1. V shed 6 bases and J 16 bases; nucleotides not matched to a gene: 11. The CDR3 consists of 12 residues. The germline V gene encodes CDR1 SNHLY and CDR2 FYNNEI. Here the CDR3 DNA reads TGTGCCAGCAGCGATAGACAGGGGAGGAAATACTTC. Its protein product is CASSDRQGRKYF.

J is TRBJ1-1 and V is TRBV18; unclear D gene. The CDR3 loop spans 13 amino acids. The V and J ends lost 3 bases and 3 bases respectively, with 8 bases between them. CDR1 is KGHSH, CDR2 LQKENI, per germline. This CDR3 reads CASSPGEDTEAFF. The DNA for the CDR3 is TGTGCCAGCTCACCTGGGGAGGACACTGAAGCTTTCTTT. The entire variable domain, with the rest obtained from reference TRBV18 and TRBJ1-1, is as follows: NAGVMQNPRHLVRRRGQEARLRCSPMKGHSHVYWYRQLPEEGLKFMVYLQKENIIDESGMPKERFSAEFPKEGPSILRIQQVVRGDSAAYFCASSPGEDTEAFFGQGTRLTVV.

With respect to this clone: Within the sample, other DNA sequences also encode this same CDR3. The chain combines TRBV18 with TRBJ1-1; D not resolved. Looked up from germline, CDR1 is KGHSH and CDR2 is LQKENI. The CDR3 extends over 13 amino acids. V shed 2 bases and J shed 0 bases, with 4 bases lying between them. CDR3 amino acids: CASSPGLNTEAFF. The CDR3 bases are TGTGCCAGCTCACCAGGACTGAACACTGAAGCTTTCTTT.

This clone came up a few times. CDR3 residues: CAWSWQNTEAFF. The CDR3 DNA sequence: TGTGCCTGGAGTTGGCAGAACACTGAAGCTTTCTTT. The chain has TRBV30 and TRBJ1-1; the D is unclear. The V end was cut by 2 bases, the J end by 1 base, with 5 bases between. Germline-derived CDR1 and CDR2 are GTSNPN and SVGIG (reference sequence). This CDR3 is built from 12 residues.

This rearrangement joins TRBV7-9 to TRBJ1-4; TRBD1 agrees at 10 bases. The V and J ends lost 5 bases and 8 bases, in that order; junction bases with no gene match: 8. Germline CDR1 and CDR2: SEHNR and FQNEAQ (reference sequence). The CDR3 has 15 residues. The CDR3 DNA is TGTGCCAGCAGCCCGCAGGGACAGGGGAACGAAAAACTGTTTTTT. It yields the protein CASSPQGQGNEKLFF.

The chain recombines TRBV7-2 with TRBJ1-1; D is unclear. The germline gives CDR1 SGHTA, CDR2 FQGNSA. The CDR3 consists of 13 residues. V was pared by 5 bases and J by 7 bases, with 14 bases between. CDR3 nucleotides: TGTGCCAGCAGCCCAAGAAGGATGGATGAAGCTTTCTTT. Translation gives CASSPRRMDEAFF.

Only a few counts were recorded for this clone. The chain recombines TRBV6-6 with TRBJ1-2; possible D gene TRBD1, 6 bases. The CDR3 totals 15 residues. The V gene's germline CDR1 is MNHNY and CDR2 SVGAGI (reference sequence). Trimming left V 0 bases short and J 2 bases short, with 10 bases between. The CDR3: CASSYSSGANYGYTF. CDR3 in DNA: TGTGCCAGCAGTTACTCGTCAGGGGCAAACTATGGCTACACCTTC.

The V gene is TRBV9, the J gene TRBJ1-4; TRBD1 aligns across 10 bases. Per the germline V gene, CDR1 is SGDLS and CDR2 is YYNGEE. Trimming took 0 bases from V and 7 from J; bases not matched to a gene: 6. This CDR3 spans 16 amino acids. CDR3 loop: CASSVAGQGFGEKLFF. The CDR3 region has the DNA TGTGCCAGCAGCGTAGCGGGACAGGGGTTCGGTGAAAAACTGTTTTTT.

Only a few counts were recorded for this clone. The chain recombines TRBV10-3 with TRBJ2-1; TRBD1 agrees at 7 bases. This CDR3 region has 14 residues. Germline values: CDR1 ENHRY, CDR2 SYGVKD. The J segment lost 7 bases and the V segment lost 8 bases, leaving 11 bases of the junction unmatched. CDR3 in DNA: TGTGCCATCGAGAGGGACAGCTTGGGAAATGAGCAGTTCTTC. It codes for CAIERDSLGNEQFF.